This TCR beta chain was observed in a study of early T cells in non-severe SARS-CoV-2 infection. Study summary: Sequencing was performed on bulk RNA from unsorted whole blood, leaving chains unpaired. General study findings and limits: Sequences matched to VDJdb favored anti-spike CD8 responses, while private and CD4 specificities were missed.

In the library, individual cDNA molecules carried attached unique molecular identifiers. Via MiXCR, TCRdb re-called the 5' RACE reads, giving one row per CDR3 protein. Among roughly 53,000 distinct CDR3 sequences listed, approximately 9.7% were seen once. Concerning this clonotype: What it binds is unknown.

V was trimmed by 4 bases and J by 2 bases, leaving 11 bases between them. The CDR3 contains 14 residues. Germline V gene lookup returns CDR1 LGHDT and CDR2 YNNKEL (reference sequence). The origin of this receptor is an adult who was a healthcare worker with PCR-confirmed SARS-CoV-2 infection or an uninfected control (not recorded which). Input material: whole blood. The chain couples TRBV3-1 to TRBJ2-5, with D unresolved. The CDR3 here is CASSRSTFQETQYF. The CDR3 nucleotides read TGTGCCAGCAGCCGTTCAACGTTTCAAGAGACCCAGTACTTC.